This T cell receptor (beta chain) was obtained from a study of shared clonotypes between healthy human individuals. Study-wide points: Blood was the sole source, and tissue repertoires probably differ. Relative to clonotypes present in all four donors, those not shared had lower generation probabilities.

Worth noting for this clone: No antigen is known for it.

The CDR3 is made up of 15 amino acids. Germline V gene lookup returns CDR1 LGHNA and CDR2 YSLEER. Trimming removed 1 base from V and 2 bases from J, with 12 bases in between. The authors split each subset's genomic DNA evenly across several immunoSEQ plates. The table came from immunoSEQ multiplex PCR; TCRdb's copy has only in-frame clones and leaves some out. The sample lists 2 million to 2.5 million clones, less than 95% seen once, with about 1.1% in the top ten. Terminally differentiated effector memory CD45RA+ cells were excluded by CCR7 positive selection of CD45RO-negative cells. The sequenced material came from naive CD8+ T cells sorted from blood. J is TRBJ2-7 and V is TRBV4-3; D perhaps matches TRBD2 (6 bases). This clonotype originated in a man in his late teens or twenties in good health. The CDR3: CASSQVRDSTYEQYF. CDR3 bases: TGCGCCAGCAGCCAAGTCCGGGACTCGACCTACGAGCAGTACTTC.